This T cell receptor (beta chain) derives from a study of blood T cell repertoires in COVID-19. Study overall: PBMCs, B-cell-depleted T cells, or T cells provided the cDNA or gDNA that made up the material.

Germline V gives CDR1 SGHAT, CDR2 FQNNGV. This CDR3 comprises 17 residues. Trimming cost V 3 bases and J 1 base, with 15 bases left between them. The repertoire was sequenced with immunoSEQ multiplex PCR; TCRdb's copy has only in-frame clones and lacks some. This sample has around 180,000 clones, with around 85% found just once. This clonotype was sampled from a woman of 80 years or more with acute or convalescent COVID-19. Sequences were obtained from peripheral blood. The genes are TRBV11-2 and TRBJ2-2; D might be TRBD1 (6 bases). CDR3 coding DNA: TGTGCCAGCAGCTTCCAGCCCAGGGGCCAGAACACCGGGGAGCTGTTTTTT. It yields the protein CASSFQPRGQNTGELFF.